Detailed here is one T cell receptor (beta chain). The antigen is undetermined. In TCRdb, the reads were re-called with MiXCR into one record per CDR3 protein. Of about 920,000 distinct CDR3 sequences in the sample, 30% to 40% were seen once. The data stem from a study of T cell repertoires in cytomegalovirus infection. General observations from the study: The ex vivo response showed dominance by HLA-C-restricted CMV-specific TCR beta clonotypes.

The V end was cut by 4 bases, the J end by 1 base, with 16 bases between. CDR1 PRHDT and CDR2 FYEKMQ come from the germline V gene (reference sequence). The CDR3 loop spans 17 amino acids. The TCR was taken from a human donor in good health (CMV status not recorded). Some clones in this sample may be carry-over from other donors' samples. Sequences were derived from cultured CD8+ T cells from PBMCs, sampled from culture after CMV antigen stimulation. The V and J genes are TRBV13 and TRBJ2-2, with D unclear. CDR3 loop: CASSSPREFKNTGELFF. CDR3 in DNA: TGTGCCAGCAGCTCCCCCAGAGAATTTAAGAACACCGGGGAGCTGTTTTTT. The entire variable domain, with the rest obtained from reference TRBV13 and TRBJ2-2, is as follows: AAGVIQSPRHLIKEKRETATLKCYPIPRHDTVYWYQQGPGQDPQFLISFYEKMQSDKGSIPDRFSAQQFSDYHSELNMSSLELGDSALYFCASSSPREFKNTGELFFGEGSRLTVL.